The rows below give T cell receptor beta chains drawn from one sample of a study of blood T cell repertoires in COVID-19. Assay: immunoSEQ multiplex PCR; the TCRdb copy retains only in-frame clones and omits some. The data show approximately 200,000 clones, more than 70% seen once. Material for sequencing was PBMCs or T cells enriched from blood (not recorded which). The receptors come from a woman between 25 and 40 years old who had recovered from COVID-19. Each CDR3 is given with its conserved first and last residue. The order of the fields is J gene, V gene, CDR3 protein.

J: TRBJ2-7; V: TRBV7-2; CDR3: CASSPGQGAYEQYF
J: TRBJ2-2; V: TRBV19; CDR3: CASSRQGTGELFF
J: TRBJ2-6; V: TRBV28; CDR3: CASTGSSLSGANVLTF
J: TRBJ1-5; V: TRBV6-1; CDR3: CASSEVSGNQPQHF
J: TRBJ1-5; V: TRBV4-1; CDR3: CASSRGQGSQPQHF
J: TRBJ2-2; V: TRBV5-4; CDR3: CASSLAGGPPGELFF
J: TRBJ2-7; V: TRBV13; CDR3: CASSPLGSGTGSYEQYF
J: TRBJ2-1; V: TRBV19; CDR3: CASSISSSGDYEQFF
J: TRBJ1-1; V: TRBV5-1; CDR3: CASSPGPGGTEAFF
J: TRBJ1-2; V: TRBV9; CDR3: CASSVVPGGNYGYTF
J: TRBJ1-2; V: TRBV18; CDR3: CASSPPGREVYGYTF
J: TRBJ2-7; V: TRBV6-1; CDR3: CASSEEWWGGQYF
J: TRBJ2-1; V: TRBV30; CDR3: CAWSADLTKSSYNEQFF
J: TRBJ2-7; V: TRBV19; CDR3: CATGLAGYEQYF
J: TRBJ2-4; V: TRBV6-6; CDR3: CASSYGIAGAKNIQYF